This T cell receptor beta chain derives from a study of blood T cell repertoires in COVID-19. Across the whole study: From the United States, Italy and Spain came samples of acute and convalescent COVID-19. In each case, the material was cDNA or gDNA derived from T cells, B-cell-depleted T cells, or PBMCs.

The data were produced by immunoSEQ multiplex PCR, yet TCRdb's version contains in-frame clones alone and is incomplete. Among about 200,000 clones listed, 75% to 85% were seen once. The CDR3 totals 14 residues. The germline V gene has CDR1 SGHTA and CDR2 FQGNSA. With 5 bases removed from V and 4 bases from J, the gap between germline ends came to 14 bases. Sequenced input: PBMCs or T cells enriched from blood (not recorded which). The sequence was obtained from a woman in her thirties or forties with acute COVID-19. The V gene is TRBV7-2, the J gene TRBJ2-5, with D perhaps TRBD2 (6 bases). CDR3 region: CASSPPGLRETQYF. CDR3 DNA sequence: TGTGCCAGCAGCCCTCCGGGACTTCGAGAGACCCAGTACTTC.